The 7 T cell receptor beta chains below come from one sample, sequenced in a study of cytomegalovirus exposure and HLA in healthy donors. The PCR contained 60 Vbeta and 13 Jbeta primers. The repertoire was sequenced with immunoSEQ multiplex PCR; TCRdb's copy has only in-frame clones and lacks some. The table has approximately 54,000 clones, roughly 84% seen once. Material: PBMCs. The receptors derive from a woman younger than 30 in good health and CMV-seronegative.

The chain uses TRBV13 and TRBJ2-1; D gene ambiguous. This CDR3 spans 14 amino acids. CDR1 and CDR2 from the germline V gene are PRHDT and FYEKMQ (reference sequence). Trimming took off 2 bases at V and 4 bases at J, with 9 bases between the two ends. CDR3 DNA sequence: TGTGCCAGCAGCTTAACGACTTCATACAATGAGCAGTTCTTC. Its protein product is CASSLTTSYNEQFF.

The chain couples TRBV6-6 to TRBJ2-1; TRBD2 matches at 8 bases. CDR3 length equals 15 residues. Germline V gives CDR1 MNHNY, CDR2 SVGAGI (reference sequence). After removal of 2 bases from V and 5 bases from J, the junction contained 5 bases not matched to a gene. The CDR3 loop reads CASSYVAGGHNEQFF. DNA of the CDR3: TGTGCCAGCAGTTACGTTGCGGGAGGCCACAATGAGCAGTTCTTC.

The chain links TRBV27 to TRBJ1-5; a possible D gene is TRBD1 (6 bases). CDR1 and CDR2 from the germline V gene are MNHEY and SMNVEV (reference sequence). CDR3 length: 14 amino acids. V lost 6 bases and J 0 bases, leaving 9 bases between the germline ends. In DNA form, the CDR3 reads TGTGCCAGCAGGACAGGAGTTAGCAATCAGCCCCAGCATTTT. It specifies CASRTGVSNQPQHF.

This chain joins TRBV30 and TRBJ1-1; D possibly corresponds to TRBD1 (5 bases). Germline lookup yields CDR1 GTSNPN and CDR2 SVGIG (reference sequence). The CDR3 covers 12 residues. V was pared by 4 bases and J by 6 bases, with 12 bases between. The DNA of the CDR3 is TGTGCCTGGACTAGGGCAGGGCCTGAAGCTTTCTTT. Its translation is CAWTRAGPEAFF.

The J gene is TRBJ2-7, the V gene TRBV19, with D maybe TRBD1 (5 bases). This CDR3 has 13 residues. V lost 4 bases to trimming and J lost 2 bases, with 9 bases between them. Germline CDR1 reads LNHDA; CDR2 reads SQIVND (reference sequence). The CDR3 region has the DNA TGTGCCAGTAGTACCGGCAGGGCCTACGAGCAGTACTTC. Translating it yields CASSTGRAYEQYF.

Concerning this clone: In this CDR3 the conserved last residue, phenylalanine or tryptophan, is missing, so a read error is likely. The DNA is omitted, as the CDR3 cannot be located on it reliably, and the CDR3 follows TCRdb's listing. The rearrangement links TRBV6-5 to TRBJ2-7; the tabulated D call, TRBD1, remains unverified against the DNA. The germline V gene has CDR1 MNHEY and CDR2 SVGAGI. The CDR3 extends over 10 residues, inclusive of both ends. The CDR3 reads CAIMTATKSH.

The gene calls are TRBV10-3 and TRBJ1-1; TRBD1 agrees at 11 bases. V gave up 6 bases and J gave up 5 bases; unmatched junction bases: 5. Germline V gives CDR1 ENHRY, CDR2 SYGVKD. CDR3 length equals 14 residues. The CDR3 here is CAIRGGTGGTEAFF. CDR3 bases: TGTGCCATCAGGGGGGGGACAGGGGGGACTGAAGCTTTCTTT.